This entry concerns a single TCR beta chain. The protocol was immunoSEQ multiplex PCR, while the TCRdb copy is restricted to in-frame clones and leaves out a portion. The sample includes hundreds of thousands of clones, around 90% seen only once; the top ten take around 2.5%. Germline V lookup: CDR1 LNHDA, CDR2 SQIVND (reference sequence). V lost 4 bases, J lost 7 bases, and 3 bases stayed unmatched. This CDR3 comprises 14 residues. The entry originates in a study of blood T cell repertoires in COVID-19. The TCR sequence derives from a man aged 55-75 years who had recovered from COVID-19. Material for sequencing was PBMCs or T cells enriched from blood (not recorded which). The J gene is TRBJ1-4, the V gene TRBV19, with 10 bases lining up with TRBD1. The DNA of the CDR3 is TGTGCCAGTAGTAGGGACAGGGGTGCTGAAAAACTGTTTTTT. This translates into CASSRDRGAEKLFF.